Given below is one TCR beta chain in context. The data originate from a study of blood T cell repertoires in COVID-19. This CDR3 is 12 amino acids long. V was cut by 6 bases and J by 4 bases, with 12 bases left in between. Germline CDR1 reads SQVTM; CDR2 reads ANQGSEA. Produced via immunoSEQ multiplex PCR; TCRdb's table is partial and in-frame only. The sample contains 250,000 to 400,000 clones, approximately 88% of which appear only once. This chain connects TRBV29-1 to TRBJ1-2, with D possibly TRBD1 on 6 matching bases. Sample: PBMCs or T cells enriched from blood (not recorded which). The sequence was collected from a man in his 60s who had recovered from COVID-19. The CDR3: CSVGTGFYGYTF. In DNA form, the CDR3 reads TGCAGCGTCGGAACAGGGTTCTATGGCTACACCTTC.